This T cell receptor (beta chain) came from a study of shared T cell receptors in the human thymus. V was pared by 6 bases and J by 4 bases, with 13 bases between. The CDR3 contains 14 residues. CDR1 is MDHEN and CDR2 is SYDVKM in the germline V gene. Assay: immunoSEQ multiplex PCR; the TCRdb copy retains only in-frame clones and omits some. Altogether under 450,000 clones are present, 95% being singletons, with the ten largest covering approximately 0.02%. The sample comprised thymocytes. This rearrangement joins TRBV28 to TRBJ2-1, with D possibly being TRBD2 (6 bases). The receptor's source is a human donor. This CDR3 is CASRGQRAYNEQFF. In DNA form, the CDR3 reads TGTGCCAGCAGGGGGCAGCGGGCGTACAATGAGCAGTTCTTC.